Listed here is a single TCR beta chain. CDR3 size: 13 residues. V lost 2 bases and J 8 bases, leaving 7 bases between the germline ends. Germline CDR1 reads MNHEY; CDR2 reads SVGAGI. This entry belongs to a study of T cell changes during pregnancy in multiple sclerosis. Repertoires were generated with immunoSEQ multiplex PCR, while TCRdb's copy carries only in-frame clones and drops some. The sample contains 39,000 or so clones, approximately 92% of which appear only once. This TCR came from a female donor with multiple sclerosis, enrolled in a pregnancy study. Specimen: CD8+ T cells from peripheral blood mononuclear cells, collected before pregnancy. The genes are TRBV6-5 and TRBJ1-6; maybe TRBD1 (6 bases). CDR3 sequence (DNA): TGTGCCAGCAGTTACCCAGGGGATTCACCCCTCCACTTT. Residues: CASSYPGDSPLHF.